This TCR beta chain was recovered during a study of radiation and T cells in renal cell carcinoma. Study-level results: In blood, top tumor clones expanded by 2 weeks, shrinking by 4.

Time point reported: baseline pretreatment blood. The treatment: 15 Gy SBRT to primary tumor, nephrectomy 4 weeks later. As concerns this clone: Its specificity is not known.

The CDR3 extends over 12 amino acids. The V end was cut by 6 bases, the J end by 5 bases, with 11 bases between. Per germline, CDR1 MDHEN and CDR2 SYDVKM. Profiling relied on immunoSEQ multiplex PCR, and the TCRdb table lists in-frame clones only, not all of them. This repertoire shows some 150,000 clones, 83% found once; its top ten account for under 30%. The chain combines TRBV28 with TRBJ2-7, with D possibly TRBD1 on 6 matching bases. This sample comprised blood, obtained from a patient whose treatment included radiotherapy and nephrectomy. The clonotype comes from a woman between 45 and 65 years old with renal cell carcinoma. CDR3 sequence reads: CASRPGHHEQYF. The CDR3 DNA is TGTGCCAGCAGGCCGGGACACCACGAGCAGTACTTC.